The clone carrying this T cell receptor beta chain was seen a single time. Its antigen is unknown. The sample's time point: neoterminal ileum biopsy at postoperative endoscopy, about 6 months after surgery. Germline V CDR1 and CDR2: ENHRY, SYGVKD. CDR3 length: 13 amino acids. Unmatched junction bases numbered 7, after V lost 7 bases and J lost 7 bases. This sample was included in a study of T cell repertoires in ileal Crohn's disease. As for the study in general: Postoperative therapy was given to about half: roughly twelve thiopurines, around 18 anti-TNF agents.

Whole-study findings and limits: Compared with non-smokers, active smokers at surgery showed more clonal expansions.

Produced via immunoSEQ multiplex PCR; TCRdb's table is partial and in-frame only. The repertoire includes about 62,000 clones, 70% to 90% of them detected once, and around 2% sits in the top ten. This chain connects TRBV10-3 to TRBJ1-1; TRBD1 matches at 9 bases. This receptor was obtained from an adult with Crohn's disease. The sample consisted of ileal tissue. The CDR3: CAIKSTGGVEAFF. For the CDR3, the DNA is TGTGCCATCAAGTCAACAGGGGGCGTTGAAGCTTTCTTT.